This T cell receptor (beta chain) was found in a study of response to subunit inactivated influenza vaccine. MiXCR, applied by TCRdb to the RT-PCR reads, yields one record per CDR3 protein. Here the sample spans approximately 500,000 distinct CDR3 sequences, 20% to 25% being singletons. There are 16 residues in the CDR3. V gave up 5 bases and J gave up 3 bases; unmatched junction bases: 3. This sample also appeared in a second study, on T cells expressing NK-cell markers. In that study: In generating TCR beta cDNA, 5'RACE template switching with UMIs was used. The CD3+CD56-NKG2C+ fraction of a handful of donors was also led by these clonotypes.

The sequencing used CD4+ T cells sorted from PBMCs, collected 11 to 12 days after vaccination. This TCR was sampled from a man over 45 who received an inactivated influenza vaccine. This rearrangement joins TRBV12-3 or TRBV12-4 to TRBJ2-3; 15 nucleotides match TRBD2. CDR3 nucleotide sequence: TGTGCCAGCAGTATAGGACTAGCGGGGGGGACAGATACGCAGTATTTT. Its protein product is CASSIGLAGGTDTQYF.